The clone carrying this T cell receptor beta chain was seen once. These data belong to a study of control samples from healthy donors and cancer patients. The CDR3 has 14 residues. Germline V CDR1 and CDR2: SGHRS, YFSETQ. The V gene lost 4 bases and the J gene lost 0 bases, with 9 bases spanning the gap. The assay was immunoSEQ multiplex PCR, and TCRdb's table has in-frame clones only and misses some. The table has roughly 80,000 clones, roughly nine tenths seen once. The sequencing sample was made of blood. The sequence was collected from a man between 50 and 59 years old in good health. The rearrangement joins TRBV5-1 to TRBJ2-3, with no clear D. Here the CDR3 DNA reads TGCGCCAGCAGCACCTTCCCTAGCACAGATACGCAGTATTTT. It yields the protein CASSTFPSTDTQYF.